This T cell receptor beta chain derives from a study of radiotherapy plus CTLA-4 blockade in lung cancer. Study details: Objective response was observed in roughly 20% of patients, and disease control in about 30%.

Germline lookup yields CDR1 MNHNY and CDR2 SVGAGI (reference sequence). V was trimmed by 6 bases and J by 7 bases, leaving 16 bases between them. There are 13 residues in the CDR3. As for this clone: The antigen is unknown.

Method: immunoSEQ multiplex PCR; TCRdb's copy keeps in-frame clones and lacks some. The sample lists under 90,000 clones; 72% were seen once. Whole-study results and caveats: Early blood T cell clone changes and increased post-radiation serum interferon-beta were reportedly the strongest response predictors. TCR clones originating in tumors grew in number in blood after radiotherapy plus ipilimumab.

Those with chemo-refractory metastatic non-small-cell lung cancer were treated with focal radiation combined with CTLA-4 blockade using ipilimumab. Sequenced material: peripheral blood, taken from a patient treated with radiotherapy plus ipilimumab. V and J are TRBV6-6 and TRBJ2-7; no firm D call. The receptor's source is a human donor with non-small cell lung cancer that progressed on radiotherapy plus ipilimumab. CDR3 bases: TGTGCCAGCAGCCTCGGGTCCCTAAGGGAGCAGTACTTC. Protein sequence: CASSLGSLREQYF.